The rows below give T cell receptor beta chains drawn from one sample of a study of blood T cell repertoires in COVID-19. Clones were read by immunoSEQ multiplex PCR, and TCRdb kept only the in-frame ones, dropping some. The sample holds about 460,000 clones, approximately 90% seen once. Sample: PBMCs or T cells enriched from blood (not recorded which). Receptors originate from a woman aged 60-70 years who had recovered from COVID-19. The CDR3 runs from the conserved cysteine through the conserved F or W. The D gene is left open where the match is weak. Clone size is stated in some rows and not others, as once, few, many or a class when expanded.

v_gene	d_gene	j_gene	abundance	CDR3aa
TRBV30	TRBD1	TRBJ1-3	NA	CAWSVRGVEGARNTIYF
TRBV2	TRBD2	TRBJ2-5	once	CAGQRGFQETQYF
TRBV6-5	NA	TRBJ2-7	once	CASTDSGGGDEQYF
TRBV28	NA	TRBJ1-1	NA	CASSFRQINTEAFF
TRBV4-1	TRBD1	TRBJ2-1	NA	CASSQGRDRGLAYNEQFF
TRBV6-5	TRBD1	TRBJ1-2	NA	CASRGQGAPVWGYTF
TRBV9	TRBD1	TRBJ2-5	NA	CASSETGGETQYF
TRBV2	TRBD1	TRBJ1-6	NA	CASSFRGKGTGLPLHF
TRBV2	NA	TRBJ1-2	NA	CASSDRGWGYTF
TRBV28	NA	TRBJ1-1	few	CASSFGSTGRGTEAFF
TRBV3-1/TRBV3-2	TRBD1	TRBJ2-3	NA	CASSHKLGGQETDTQYF
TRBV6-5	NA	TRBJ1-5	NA	CASRLGGGFNQPQHF
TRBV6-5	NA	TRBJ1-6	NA	CASRLGSSSPLHF
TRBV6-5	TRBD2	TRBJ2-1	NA	CASRQTSGGLFF
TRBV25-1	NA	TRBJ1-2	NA	CASSEGGRGGYTF
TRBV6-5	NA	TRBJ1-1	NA	CASRSYREGEAFF
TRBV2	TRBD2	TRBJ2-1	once	CATLAGELLYNEQFF
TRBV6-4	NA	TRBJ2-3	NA	CASSEGAGPTAADTQYF
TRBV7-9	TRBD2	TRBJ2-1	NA	CASSPKAMSGGRNNEQFF
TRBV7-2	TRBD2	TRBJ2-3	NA	CASSSQILAGATDTQYF
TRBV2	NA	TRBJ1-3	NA	CASTNRDSSGNTIYF
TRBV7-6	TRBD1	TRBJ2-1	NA	CASSSDRGGSYNEQFF
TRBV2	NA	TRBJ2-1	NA	CASREGPHNEQFF
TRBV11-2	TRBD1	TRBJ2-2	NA	CASRIPGQGSGELFF
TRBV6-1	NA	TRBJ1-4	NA	CASSEEYGTARKLFF
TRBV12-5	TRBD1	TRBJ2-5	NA	CASGFLTGTGLLQETQYF
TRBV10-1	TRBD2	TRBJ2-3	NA	CASSEILAGITDTQYF
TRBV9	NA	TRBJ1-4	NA	CASSVKQGLYGEKLFF
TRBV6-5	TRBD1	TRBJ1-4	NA	CASSSPGTGREKLFF
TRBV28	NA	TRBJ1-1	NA	CASSSWAAGGTEAFF
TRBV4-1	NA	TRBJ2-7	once	CASSQDGLETGYEQYF
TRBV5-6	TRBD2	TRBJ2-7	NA	CASSLTSGGREQYF
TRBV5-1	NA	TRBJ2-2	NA	CASSLPGRGELFF
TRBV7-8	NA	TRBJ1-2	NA	CASSLLSLNYGYTF